This T cell receptor (beta chain) was documented in a study of T cell clones after liver transplantation. Study information: Liver transplant recipients had immunosuppression withdrawal attempted within 2 years. TCRbeta sequencing after a pre-transplant mixed lymphocyte reaction identified graft-donor-reactive clones, later tracked in post-transplant blood. Study findings and constraints: Small, mixed patient groups and varying post-transplant times limit these conclusions. Compared with third party-reactive sequences, donor-reactive ones declined more, independent of withdrawal success.

Of note for this clone: Its target is not known.

Only in-frame clones appear in the TCRdb table, and some are missing; sequencing was by immunoSEQ multiplex PCR. The profile shows tens of thousands of clones, about 70% of them singletons. The CDR3 consists of 14 residues. Looked up from germline, CDR1 is SGHKS and CDR2 is YYEKEE (reference sequence). The V end was cut by 2 bases, the J end by 5 bases, with 11 bases between. The sample here was CD4+ T cells from blood, taken before liver transplant. The TCR was taken from a human donor who received a liver transplant. This sequence joins TRBV5-5 and TRBJ2-4; a weak D match, TRBD1 (6 bases). Written as DNA, the CDR3 is TGTGCCAGCAGCTTTGGCTGGACAGAAAACATTCAGTACTTC. Protein product: CASSFGWTENIQYF.